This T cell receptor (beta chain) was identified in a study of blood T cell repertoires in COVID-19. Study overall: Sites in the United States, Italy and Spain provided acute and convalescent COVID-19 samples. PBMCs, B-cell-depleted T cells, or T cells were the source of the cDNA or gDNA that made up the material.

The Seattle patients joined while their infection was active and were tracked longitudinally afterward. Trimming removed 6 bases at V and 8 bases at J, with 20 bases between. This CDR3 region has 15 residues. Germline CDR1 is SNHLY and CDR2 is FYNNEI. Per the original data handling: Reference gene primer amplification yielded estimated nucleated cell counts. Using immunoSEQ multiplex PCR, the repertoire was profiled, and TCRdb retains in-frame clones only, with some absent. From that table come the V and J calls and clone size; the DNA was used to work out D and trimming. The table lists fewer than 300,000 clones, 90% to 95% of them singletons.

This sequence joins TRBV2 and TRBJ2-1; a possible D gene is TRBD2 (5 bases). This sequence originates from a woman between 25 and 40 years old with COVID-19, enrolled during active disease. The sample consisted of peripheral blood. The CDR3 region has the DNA TGTGCCAGCAGGGAGACTACAACCCCACGCGATGAGCAGTTCTTC. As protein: CASRETTTPRDEQFF.